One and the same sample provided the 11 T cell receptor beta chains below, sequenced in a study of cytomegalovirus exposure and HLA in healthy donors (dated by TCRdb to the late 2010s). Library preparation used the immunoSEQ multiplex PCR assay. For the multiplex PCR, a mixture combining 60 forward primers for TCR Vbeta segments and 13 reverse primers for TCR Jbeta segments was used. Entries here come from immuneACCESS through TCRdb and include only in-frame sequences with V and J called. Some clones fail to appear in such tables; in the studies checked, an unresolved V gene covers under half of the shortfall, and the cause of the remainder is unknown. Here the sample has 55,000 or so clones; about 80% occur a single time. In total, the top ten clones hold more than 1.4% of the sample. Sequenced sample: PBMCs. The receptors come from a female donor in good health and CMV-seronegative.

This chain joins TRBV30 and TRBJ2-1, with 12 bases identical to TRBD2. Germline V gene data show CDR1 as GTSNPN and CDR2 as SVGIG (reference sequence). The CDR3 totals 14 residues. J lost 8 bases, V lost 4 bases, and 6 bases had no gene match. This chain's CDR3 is CAWTSGGAKDEQFF. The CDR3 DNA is TGTGCCTGGACTAGCGGGGGGGCCAAAGATGAGCAGTTCTTC.

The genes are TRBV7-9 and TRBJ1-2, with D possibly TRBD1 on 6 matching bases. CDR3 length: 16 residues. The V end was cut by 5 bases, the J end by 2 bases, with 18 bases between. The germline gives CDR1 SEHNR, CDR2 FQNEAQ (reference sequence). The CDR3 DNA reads TGTGCCAGCAGCCACGAACGGGGACACGCAAACTATGGCTACACCTTC. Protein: CASSHERGHANYGYTF. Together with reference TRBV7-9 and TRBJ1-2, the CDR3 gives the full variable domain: DTGVSQNPRHKITKRGQNVTFRCDPISEHNRLYWYRQTLGQGPEFLTYFQNEAQLEKSRLLSDRFSAERPKGSFSTLEIQRTEQGDSAMYLCASSHERGHANYGYTFGSGTRLTVV.

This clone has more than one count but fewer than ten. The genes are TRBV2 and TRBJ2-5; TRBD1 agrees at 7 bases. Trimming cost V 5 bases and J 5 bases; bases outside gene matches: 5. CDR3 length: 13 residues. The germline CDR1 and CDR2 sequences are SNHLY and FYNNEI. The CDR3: CASSWGQWETQYF. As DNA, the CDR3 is TGTGCCAGCAGTTGGGGACAGTGGGAGACCCAGTACTTC. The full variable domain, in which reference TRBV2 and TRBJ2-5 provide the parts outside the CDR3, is EPEVTQTPSHQVTQMGQEVILRCVPISNHLYFYWYRQILGQKVEFLVSFYNNEISEKSEIFDDQFSVERPDGSNFTLKIRSTKLEDSAMYFCASSWGQWETQYFGPGTRLLVL.

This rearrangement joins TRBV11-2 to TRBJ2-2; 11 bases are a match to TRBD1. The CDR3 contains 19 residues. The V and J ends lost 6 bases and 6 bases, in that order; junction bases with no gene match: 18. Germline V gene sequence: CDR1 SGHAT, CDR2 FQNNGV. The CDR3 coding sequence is TGTGCCAGCAGAAAAACGGGACAGGGGGGTTGGGGAATCTCCGGGGAGCTGTTTTTT. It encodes CASRKTGQGGWGISGELFF.

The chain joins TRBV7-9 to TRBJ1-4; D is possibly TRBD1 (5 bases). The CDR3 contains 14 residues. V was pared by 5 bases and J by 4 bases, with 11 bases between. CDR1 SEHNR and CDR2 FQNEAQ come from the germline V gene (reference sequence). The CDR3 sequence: CASSQGHVNEKLFF. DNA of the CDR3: TGTGCCAGCAGCCAAGGACACGTTAATGAAAAACTGTTTTTT.

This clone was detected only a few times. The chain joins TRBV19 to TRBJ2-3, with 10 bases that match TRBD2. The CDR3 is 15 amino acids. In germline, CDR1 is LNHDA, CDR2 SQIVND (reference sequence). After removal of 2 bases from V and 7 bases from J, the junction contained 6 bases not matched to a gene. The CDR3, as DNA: TGTGCCAGTAGTATAAAAGCGGGGGGGCAGTATACGCAGTATTTT. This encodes CASSIKAGGQYTQYF.

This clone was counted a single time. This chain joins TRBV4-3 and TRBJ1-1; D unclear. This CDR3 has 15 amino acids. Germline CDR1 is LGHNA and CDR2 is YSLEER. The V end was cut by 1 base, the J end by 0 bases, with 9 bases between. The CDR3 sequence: CASSQANYLNTEAFF. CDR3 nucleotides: TGCGCCAGCAGCCAAGCGAATTACTTGAACACTGAAGCTTTCTTT.

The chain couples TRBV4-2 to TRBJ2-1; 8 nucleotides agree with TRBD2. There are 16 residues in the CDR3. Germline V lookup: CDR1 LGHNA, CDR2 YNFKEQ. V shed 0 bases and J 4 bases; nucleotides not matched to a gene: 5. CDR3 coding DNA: TGTGCCAGCAGCCAAGACCTAGCGGGTCCGTACAATGAGCAGTTCTTC. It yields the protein CASSQDLAGPYNEQFF.

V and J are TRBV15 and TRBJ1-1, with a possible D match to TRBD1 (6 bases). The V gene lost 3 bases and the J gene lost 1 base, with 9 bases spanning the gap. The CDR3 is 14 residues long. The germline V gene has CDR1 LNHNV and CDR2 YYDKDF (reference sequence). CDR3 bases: TGTGCCACCAGCAGGGGACATCCGAACACTGAAGCTTTCTTT. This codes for CATSRGHPNTEAFF.

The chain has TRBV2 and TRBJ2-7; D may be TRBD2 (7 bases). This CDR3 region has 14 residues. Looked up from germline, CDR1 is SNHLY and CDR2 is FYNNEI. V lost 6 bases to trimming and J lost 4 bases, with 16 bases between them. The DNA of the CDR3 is TGTGCCAGCAGGGTCAGTGCGGGGGCTTACGAGCAGTACTTC. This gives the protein CASRVSAGAYEQYF. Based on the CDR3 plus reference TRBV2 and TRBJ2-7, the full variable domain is EPEVTQTPSHQVTQMGQEVILRCVPISNHLYFYWYRQILGQKVEFLVSFYNNEISEKSEIFDDQFSVERPDGSNFTLKIRSTKLEDSAMYFCASRVSAGAYEQYFGPGTRLTVT.

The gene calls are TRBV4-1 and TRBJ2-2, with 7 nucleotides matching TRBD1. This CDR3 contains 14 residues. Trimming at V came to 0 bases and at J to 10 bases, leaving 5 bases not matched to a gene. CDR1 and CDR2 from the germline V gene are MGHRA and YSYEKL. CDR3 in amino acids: CASSQEWDREELFF. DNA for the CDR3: TGCGCCAGCAGCCAAGAATGGGACAGAGAGGAGCTGTTTTTT.